Listed below are T cell receptor beta chains from one sample, sequenced in a study of identical twins. TCRdb passed the 5' RACE reads through MiXCR, listing each CDR3 protein once. The sample records just over 500,000 distinct CDR3 sequences, approximately 22% being singletons. This sample also appeared in a second study, on T cells expressing NK-cell markers.

Sequences were obtained from CD4+ T cells sorted from blood. These receptors were taken from a woman between 18 and 30 years old in good health. Both conserved end residues are part of each CDR3. Each record gives: clone size, J gene, V gene, D gene, CDR3 DNA, CDR3 protein. A D gene is named only where the DNA matches it firmly. The size entry is marked missing in some rows and otherwise reads once, few, many or a size class.

>NA|TRBJ1-6|TRBV10-3|NA
TGTGCCATCAGATTTACGCAGGGGCAAGGGTCACCCCTCCACTTT
CAIRFTQGQGSPLHF
>few|TRBJ2-6|TRBV29-1|NA
TGCAGCGTCTCCCTGGGCGGGCGGTCCCACGTCCTGACTTTC
CSVSLGGRSHVLTF
>NA|TRBJ2-7|TRBV12-3/TRBV12-4|NA
TGTGCCAGCAGTTTAACGGGGGCCGAGCAGTACTTC
CASSLTGAEQYF
>NA|TRBJ1-5|TRBV6-5|NA
TGTGCCAGCAGTTACTCAGGGACGGTCAATCAGCCCCAGCATTTT
CASSYSGTVNQPQHF
>NA|TRBJ2-4|TRBV28|TRBD2
TGTGCCAGCAGTTTCGGGGGGGACCCTAAAAACATTCAGTACTTC
CASSFGGDPKNIQYF
>few|TRBJ2-1|TRBV6-2/TRBV6-3|TRBD2
TGTGCCAGCAGACCTAGCGGGAGGGCCCTTGGCAATGAGCAGTTCTTC
CASRPSGRALGNEQFF
>NA|TRBJ2-7|TRBV29-1|NA
TGCAGCGTTGAAAGTCGCTCGGGCAAAGGCCATTCCTACGAGCAGTACTTC
CSVESRSGKGHSYEQYF
>NA|TRBJ1-2|TRBV5-6|NA
TGTGCCAGCAGCTTGCGATTGGTCGGCTACACCTTC
CASSLRLVGYTF
>many|TRBJ2-1|TRBV29-1|NA
TGCAGCGCTGAAGGGACCTCCAATGAGCAGTTCTTC
CSAEGTSNEQFF
>few|TRBJ2-2|TRBV29-1|TRBD2
TGCAGCGGTGTCAGCGGGGCCGGGGAGCTGTTTTTT
CSGVSGAGELFF
>NA|TRBJ1-6|TRBV20-1|NA
TGCAGTGCCCGGGCCTATAATTCACCCCTCCACTTT
CSARAYNSPLHF
>few|TRBJ2-3|TRBV20-1|NA
TGCAGTGCGATGAGTCCTACTCCCGCCCCTCGCACAGATACGCAGTATTTT
CSAMSPTPAPRTDTQYF
>few|TRBJ2-7|TRBV6-5|NA
TGTGCCAGCAGTTACGTGGGGGAAGGGGAGCAGTACTTC
CASSYVGEGEQYF
>few|TRBJ2-7|TRBV5-1|TRBD1
TGCGCCAGCAGCTTTCAGACAGGGGTGGCCTCCTACGAGCAGTACTTC
CASSFQTGVASYEQYF
>NA|TRBJ2-3|TRBV29-1|TRBD2
TGCAGCGTTGGAGGGACTAGCGGGAGTACAGATACGCAGTATTTT
CSVGGTSGSTDTQYF
>NA|TRBJ2-5|TRBV5-4|NA
TGTGCCAGCAGCTTAAGTACCGCCGGTGAGACCCAGTACTTC
CASSLSTAGETQYF
>NA|TRBJ1-1|TRBV5-1|NA
TGCGCCAGCACTGACACCCAGAACACTGAAGCTTTCTTT
CASTDTQNTEAFF
>NA|TRBJ1-2|TRBV18|NA
TGTGCCAGCTCACCACCAGGGAGTCATGGCTACACCTTC
CASSPPGSHGYTF
>NA|TRBJ2-1|TRBV5-1|NA
TGCGCCAGCAGCTACACAGGGAGCTCCTACAATGAGCAGTTCTTC
CASSYTGSSYNEQFF
>few|TRBJ2-3|TRBV9|NA
TGTGCCAGCAGCGTAAGGCTACTAGGCACAGATACGCAGTATTTT
CASSVRLLGTDTQYF
>NA|TRBJ2-1|TRBV24-1|TRBD1
TGTGCCACCAGTGATTCTACAGGGGGCTCCTACAATGATCAGTTCTTC
CATSDSTGGSYNDQFF
>few|TRBJ2-3|TRBV6-1|NA
TGTGCCAGCAGTACAACGCAGATCGGTACGCAGTATTTT
CASSTTQIGTQYF
>NA|TRBJ2-7|TRBV6-2/TRBV6-3|TRBD2
TGTGCCAGCAGTTCGGGGCCGGGGGGCTACGAGCAGTACTTC
CASSSGPGGYEQYF
>few|TRBJ2-7|TRBV29-1|TRBD1
TGCAGCGTCGGAGGGACAGGGAAGTACGAGCAGTACTTC
CSVGGTGKYEQYF
>few|TRBJ1-2|TRBV20-1|NA
TGCAGTGCCCCGGTGACGGATAGGATTTATGGCTACACCTTC
CSAPVTDRIYGYTF
>few|TRBJ2-5|TRBV12-3/TRBV12-4|TRBD2
TGTGCCAGCAGTTCCGGCGCGGGACTAGCCCAAGAGACCCAGTACTTC
CASSSGAGLAQETQYF
>few|TRBJ1-6|TRBV12-3/TRBV12-4|NA
TGTGCCAGCAGCGGGGGGGGAAAATATAATTCACCCCTCCACTTT
CASSGGGKYNSPLHF
>once|TRBJ2-1|TRBV7-3|TRBD1
TGTGCCAGCAGCTCTCAGGGGGCCGCCTACAATGAGCAGTTCTTC
CASSSQGAAYNEQFF
>few|TRBJ2-7|TRBV4-3|NA
TGCGCCAGCAGCCAAGGATACCGGGGGATCTACGAGCAGTACTTC
CASSQGYRGIYEQYF
>NA|TRBJ2-7|TRBV7-9|TRBD1
TGTGCCAGCAGCTACCGAACAGGGGGCGCTTCCTACGAGCAGTACTTC
CASSYRTGGASYEQYF
>NA|TRBJ2-3|TRBV12-3/TRBV12-4|NA
TGTGCCAGCGTGGGTTTAACAGATACGCAGTATTTT
CASVGLTDTQYF
>many|TRBJ2-1|TRBV9|TRBD2
TGTGCCAGCAGCGACCAGGGACTAGCGGTTAATGAGCAGTTCTTC
CASSDQGLAVNEQFF
>few|TRBJ2-3|TRBV20-1|TRBD2
TGCAGTGCTTCCCGACTAGCGGATCCAACTAGCACAGATACGCAGTATTTT
CSASRLADPTSTDTQYF